The 22 T cell receptor beta chains below come from one sample, sequenced in a study of cytomegalovirus exposure and HLA in healthy donors (dated by TCRdb to 2016 to 2017). Receptor libraries were prepared by the immunoSEQ multiplex PCR assay. For the multiplex PCR, a mixture combining 60 forward primers for TCR Vbeta segments and 13 reverse primers for TCR Jbeta segments was used. This is the immuneACCESS table as TCRdb keeps it, with only in-frame sequences that have V and J called. A part of the clones is gone; compared with another copy, unresolved V genes explain less than half, and the rest is unexplained. This sample comprises roughly 120,000 clones, about 80% of them detected only once. The ten most abundant clones make up about 3.2% of the sample. The source material was PBMCs. These receptors were taken from a woman aged 60-75 years in good health and CMV-seropositive.

The rearrangement joins TRBV7-3 to TRBJ2-3, with 8 bases fitting TRBD1. Trimming took 0 bases from V and 0 from J; bases not matched to a gene: 5. The CDR3 is 17 amino acids. From germline, CDR1 is SGHTA and CDR2 FQGTGA. For the CDR3, the DNA is TGTGCCAGCAGCTTAACGGGGACAGGACTAAGCACAGATACGCAGTATTTT. This encodes CASSLTGTGLSTDTQYF. Full variable domain (outside the CDR3, taken from reference TRBV7-3 and TRBJ2-3): GAGVSQTPSNKVTEKGKYVELRCDPISGHTALYWYRQSLGQGPEFLIYFQGTGAADDSGLPNDRFFAVRPEGSVSTLKIQRTERGDSAVYLCASSLTGTGLSTDTQYFGPGTRLTVL.

This chain connects TRBV7-2 to TRBJ2-1; 9 bases are shared with TRBD2. There are 17 residues in the CDR3. Germline CDR1 reads SGHTA; CDR2 reads FQGNSA. V lost 5 bases to trimming and J lost 0 bases; unmatched junction nucleotides: 8. The CDR3 DNA sequence: TGTGCCAGCAGCGTGGGGAATAGCGGGAGCTCCTACAATGAGCAGTTCTTC. As protein: CASSVGNSGSSYNEQFF.

The chain links TRBV7-3 to TRBJ1-3; D possibly corresponds to TRBD1 (5 bases). Per the germline V gene, CDR1 is SGHTA and CDR2 is FQGTGA. V lost 4 bases to trimming and J lost 0 bases, with 13 bases between them. CDR3 length: 16 residues. The CDR3 spells CASSSQDRSSGNTIYF. The CDR3 DNA is TGTGCCAGCAGCTCACAGGACCGGAGCTCTGGAAACACCATATATTTT.

This clone was seen only a few times. The CDR3 spells CASSTGTSRLNEQFF. CDR3 bases: TGTGCCAGCAGCACGGGGACTAGCCGGCTCAATGAGCAGTTCTTC. V usage is TRBV7-3 and J usage is TRBJ2-1; 9 bases agree with TRBD2. Germline CDR1 SGHTA, CDR2 FQGTGA. This CDR3 contains 15 residues. V shed 5 bases, J shed 6 bases, and the junction held 8 bases outside the gene matches.

This clone was detected a few times. This chain links TRBV19 with TRBJ1-3; possibly TRBD1 for D (5 bases). The CDR3 length is 14 residues. V shed 7 bases and J shed 2 bases, with 12 bases lying between them. In germline, CDR1 is LNHDA, CDR2 SQIVND (reference sequence). CDR3 residues: CASNPGSTGNTIYF. CDR3 DNA sequence: TGTGCCAGTAATCCAGGGTCTACTGGAAACACCATATATTTT.

The chain is built from TRBV9 and TRBJ2-7; 7 bases line up with TRBD2. This CDR3 comprises 15 residues. The germline CDR1 and CDR2 sequences are SGDLS and YYNGEE. After removal of 4 bases from V and 0 bases from J, the junction contained 7 bases not matched to a gene. This CDR3 is CASSLRDYPSYEQYF. In nucleotides, the CDR3 is TGTGCCAGCAGCCTCCGGGACTACCCCTCCTACGAGCAGTACTTC.

This clone came up once. The chain joins TRBV6-4 to TRBJ2-1, with a weak D call TRBD1 (6 bases). The V end was cut by 5 bases, the J end by 7 bases, with 12 bases between. CDR1 is MRHNA, CDR2 SNTAGT, per germline. This CDR3 is 13 amino acids long. The CDR3 DNA reads as TGTGCCAGCAGTTTTACAGGGCAGAATGAGCAGTTCTTC. Its protein is CASSFTGQNEQFF.

The gene calls are TRBV15 and TRBJ2-5; the match to TRBD1 covers 8 bases. V dropped 11 bases and J dropped 3; count of bases not matched to a gene: 11. This CDR3 spans 14 amino acids. Germline V gene lookup returns CDR1 LNHNV and CDR2 YYDKDF (reference sequence). The CDR3 DNA sequence: TGTGCCGCCCGCAGGACGGGACAGGAAGAGACCCAGTACTTC. Its protein is CAARRTGQEETQYF.

V usage is TRBV4-1 and J usage is TRBJ1-3; tentatively, D is TRBD1 (6 bases). V lost 3 bases and J 1 base, leaving 13 bases between the germline ends. Germline-derived CDR1 and CDR2 are MGHRA and YSYEKL. CDR3 size: 16 residues. CDR3 region: CASSHERGASGNTIYF. CDR3 nucleotides: TGCGCCAGCAGCCACGAACGGGGGGCATCTGGAAACACCATATATTTT.

A word on this clone: An end of the junction does not agree with germline; a read error may underlie this. At the DNA level, this CDR3 is encoded by other sequences in the same sample as well. The gene calls are TRBV19 and TRBJ2-2, with D possibly TRBD2 on 5 matching bases. The CDR3 is made up of 15 amino acids. In germline, CDR1 is LNHDA, CDR2 SQIVND (reference sequence). The CDR3 sequence: CASSIDLSNTGELFF. The CDR3 nucleotides are TGTGCCAGTAGTATAGACCTTTCGAACACCGGGGAACTGTTTTTT.

V and J are TRBV6-5 and TRBJ1-1, with 7 bases aligning to TRBD1. CDR1 is MNHEY and CDR2 is SVGAGI in the germline V gene. The trim removed 5 bases at V and 1 base at J, leaving 4 bases unmatched. The CDR3 runs 14 residues. The CDR3 DNA is TGTGCCAGCAGTCAACAGGGGACGAACACTGAAGCTTTCTTT. This translates into CASSQQGTNTEAFF.

This chain uses TRBV11-2 with TRBJ1-2, with D maybe TRBD1 (6 bases). CDR3 length equals 15 residues. CDR1 and CDR2 from the germline V gene are SGHAT and FQNNGV. V lost 1 base and J 2 bases, leaving 11 bases between the germline ends. Here the CDR3 reads CASSLAQGGNYGYTF. The CDR3 DNA reads as TGTGCCAGCAGCTTAGCACAGGGCGGGAACTATGGCTACACCTTC.

This clone occurred once. The chain combines TRBV6-5 with TRBJ1-2; TRBD1 matches 10 bases. Unmatched junction bases numbered 9, after V lost 6 bases and J lost 5 bases. The germline CDR1 and CDR2 sequences are MNHEY and SVGAGI. The CDR3 length is 15 residues. The CDR3 DNA sequence: TGTGCCAGCAGCCCGGACAGGGGGAAAGGGTATGGCTACACCTTC. This translates into CASSPDRGKGYGYTF.

The J gene is TRBJ2-5, the V gene TRBV28; 8 bases line up with TRBD1. CDR1 and CDR2 (germline): MDHEN, SYDVKM. The CDR3 extends over 16 amino acids. After removal of 3 bases from V and 4 bases from J, the junction contained 10 bases not matched to a gene. CDR3 amino acids: CASSFPRQGIGETQYF. The CDR3 DNA sequence: TGTGCCAGCAGTTTCCCCAGACAGGGGATAGGAGAGACCCAGTACTTC.

CDR3 region: CASSQAPGYNEKLFF. DNA for the CDR3: TGCGCCAGCAGCCAAGCCCCGGGATATAATGAAAAACTGTTTTTT. The chain uses TRBV4-1 and TRBJ1-4; D unclear. The CDR3 sequence is 15 residues long. Trimming took 1 base from V and 4 from J, leaving 10 bases between them. The germline V gene has CDR1 MGHRA and CDR2 YSYEKL.

The genes are TRBV15 and TRBJ2-3; D not resolved. V dropped 0 bases and J dropped 8 bases, with 6 bases sitting between them. The CDR3 is 12 residues long. Germline V gene sequence: CDR1 LNHNV, CDR2 YYDKDF (reference sequence). The CDR3 region has the DNA TGTGCCACCAGCAGAGACCCATCTACGCAGTATTTT. Encoded protein: CATSRDPSTQYF.

Here the CDR3 DNA reads TGTGCCAGCTCACCACCTGTATGGGACAATAATGAAAAACTGTTTTTT. This gives the protein CASSPPVWDNNEKLFF. The J gene is TRBJ1-4, the V gene TRBV18; weak D call: TRBD1 (6 bases). The germline V gene has CDR1 KGHSH and CDR2 LQKENI. The CDR3 runs to 16 residues. The V end was cut by 0 bases, the J end by 4 bases, with 12 bases between.

The V and J genes are TRBV6-1 and TRBJ2-2; no clear D. The CDR3 consists of 15 residues. V lost 2 bases to trimming and J lost 2 bases, with 9 bases between them. Germline CDR1 and CDR2: MNHNS and SASEGT. The CDR3 here is CASSERRGNTGELFF. The CDR3 DNA reads TGTGCCAGCAGTGAAAGAAGAGGTAACACCGGGGAGCTGTTTTTT.

The V and J genes are TRBV19 and TRBJ1-5; D not resolved. V lost 3 bases to trimming and J lost 5 bases, with 14 bases between them. The germline V gene has CDR1 LNHDA and CDR2 SQIVND (reference sequence). The CDR3 is made up of 15 amino acids. CDR3 sequence: CASSIRHINYQPQHF. Here the CDR3 DNA reads TGTGCCAGTAGTATTCGTCATATCAACTATCAGCCCCAGCATTTT.

As for this clone: Other nucleotide sequences in the sample specify the same CDR3. The chain has TRBV19 and TRBJ1-5; the match to TRBD1 covers 12 bases. CDR3 length equals 16 residues. Germline V gene lookup returns CDR1 LNHDA and CDR2 SQIVND (reference sequence). The V segment lost 5 bases and the J segment 3 bases; nucleotides outside the gene matches: 5. In DNA form, the CDR3 reads TGTGCCAGTAGTCCAATGGGACAGGGGGCCAATCAGCCCCAGCATTTT. Protein product: CASSPMGQGANQPQHF.

The chain has TRBV29-1 and TRBJ2-1; weak D call: TRBD2 (6 bases). From germline, CDR1 is SQVTM and CDR2 ANQGSEA. Trimming pared 6 bases from V and 9 bases from J, leaving 21 bases between. The CDR3 has 14 amino acids. The CDR3 sequence: CSVRRVGGEAEQFF. CDR3 bases: TGCAGCGTGCGTAGGGTGGGCGGGGAGGCTGAGCAGTTCTTC.

This clone was observed a few times. This chain links TRBV10-3 with TRBJ1-3, with 10 bases fitting TRBD1. CDR1 is ENHRY, CDR2 SYGVKD, per germline. V lost 6 bases to trimming and J lost 4 bases; unmatched junction nucleotides: 9. CDR3 size: 16 residues. This CDR3 is CAIRRDGTGAGNTIYF. CDR3 coding DNA: TGTGCCATCAGACGCGACGGGACAGGGGCCGGAAACACCATATATTTT.